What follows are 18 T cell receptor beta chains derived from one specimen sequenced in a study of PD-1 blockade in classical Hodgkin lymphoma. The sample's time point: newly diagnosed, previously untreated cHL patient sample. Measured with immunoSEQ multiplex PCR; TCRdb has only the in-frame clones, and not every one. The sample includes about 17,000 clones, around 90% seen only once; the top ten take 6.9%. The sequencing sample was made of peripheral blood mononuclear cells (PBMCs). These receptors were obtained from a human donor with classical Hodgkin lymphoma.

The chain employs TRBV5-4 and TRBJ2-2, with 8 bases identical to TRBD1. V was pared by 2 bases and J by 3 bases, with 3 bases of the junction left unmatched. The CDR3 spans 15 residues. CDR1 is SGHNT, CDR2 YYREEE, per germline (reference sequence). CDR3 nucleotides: TGTGCCAGCAGCTTACAGGGGGTACACACCGGGGAGCTGTTTTTT. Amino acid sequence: CASSLQGVHTGELFF.

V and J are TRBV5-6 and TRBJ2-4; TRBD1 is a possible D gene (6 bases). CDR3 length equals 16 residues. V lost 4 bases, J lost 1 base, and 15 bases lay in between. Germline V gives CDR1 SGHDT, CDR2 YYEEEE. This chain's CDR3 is CASSQAGVGAKNIQYF. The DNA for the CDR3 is TGTGCCAGCAGCCAAGCAGGGGTAGGGGCCAAAAACATTCAGTACTTC. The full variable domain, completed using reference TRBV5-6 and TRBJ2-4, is DAGVTQSPTHLIKTRGQQVTLRCSPKSGHDTVSWYQQALGQGPQFIFQYYEEEERQRGNFPDRFSGHQFPNYSSELNVNALLLGDSALYLCASSQAGVGAKNIQYFGAGTRLSVL.

CDR3 nucleotide sequence: TGTGCTAGTGGTTTGGTAATAGGGTCTGGAAACACCATATATTTT. Protein sequence: CASGLVIGSGNTIYF. This chain joins TRBV12-5 and TRBJ1-3; D gene uncertain. Trimming pared 0 bases from V and 1 base from J, leaving 7 bases between. Germline V gene data show CDR1 as LGHNT and CDR2 as FRNRAP. This CDR3 spans 15 amino acids.

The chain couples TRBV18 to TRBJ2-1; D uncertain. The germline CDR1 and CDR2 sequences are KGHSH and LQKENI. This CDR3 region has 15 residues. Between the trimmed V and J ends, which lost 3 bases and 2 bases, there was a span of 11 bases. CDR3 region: CASSPRQPPYNEQFF. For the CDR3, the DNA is TGTGCCAGCTCACCGAGGCAGCCTCCCTACAATGAGCAGTTCTTC.

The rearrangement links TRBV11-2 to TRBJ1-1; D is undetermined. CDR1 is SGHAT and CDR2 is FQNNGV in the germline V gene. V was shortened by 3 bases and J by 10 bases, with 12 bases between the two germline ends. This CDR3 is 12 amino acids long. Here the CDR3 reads CASSFLFAGAFF. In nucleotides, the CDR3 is TGTGCCAGCAGCTTCCTATTCGCCGGAGCTTTCTTT.

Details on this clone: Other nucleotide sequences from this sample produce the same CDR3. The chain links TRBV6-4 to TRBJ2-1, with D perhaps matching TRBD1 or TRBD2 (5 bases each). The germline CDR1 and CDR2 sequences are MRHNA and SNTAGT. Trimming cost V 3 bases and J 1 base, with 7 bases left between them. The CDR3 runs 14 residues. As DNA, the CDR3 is TGTGCCAGCAGTGAGGGGGATTCCTACAATGAGCAGTTCTTC. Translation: CASSEGDSYNEQFF.

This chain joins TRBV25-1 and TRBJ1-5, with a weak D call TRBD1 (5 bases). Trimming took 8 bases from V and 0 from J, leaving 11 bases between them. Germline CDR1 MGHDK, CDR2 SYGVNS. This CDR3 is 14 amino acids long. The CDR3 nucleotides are TGTGCCAGCGGTCAGGGAAATAGCAATCAGCCCCAGCATTTT. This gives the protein CASGQGNSNQPQHF.

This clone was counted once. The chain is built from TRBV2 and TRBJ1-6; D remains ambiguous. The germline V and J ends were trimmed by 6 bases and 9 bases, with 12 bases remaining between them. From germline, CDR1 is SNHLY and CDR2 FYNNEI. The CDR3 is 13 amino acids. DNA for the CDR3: TGTGCCAGCAGAGGCCTGCCGGGTTCACCCCTCCACTTT. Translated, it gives CASRGLPGSPLHF.

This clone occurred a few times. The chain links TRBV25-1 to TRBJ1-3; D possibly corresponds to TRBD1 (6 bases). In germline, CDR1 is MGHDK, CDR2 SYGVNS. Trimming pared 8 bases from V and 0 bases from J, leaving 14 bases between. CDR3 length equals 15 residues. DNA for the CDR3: TGTGCCAGCGAGACAGGCCCTAGCTCTGGAAACACCATATATTTT. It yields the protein CASETGPSSGNTIYF.

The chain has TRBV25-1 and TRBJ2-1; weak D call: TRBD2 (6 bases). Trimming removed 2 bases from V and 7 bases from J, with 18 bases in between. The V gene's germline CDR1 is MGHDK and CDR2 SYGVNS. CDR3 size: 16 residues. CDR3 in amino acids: CASSETGTEDGNEQFF. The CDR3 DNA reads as TGTGCCAGCAGTGAAACCGGGACTGAGGATGGGAATGAGCAGTTCTTC.

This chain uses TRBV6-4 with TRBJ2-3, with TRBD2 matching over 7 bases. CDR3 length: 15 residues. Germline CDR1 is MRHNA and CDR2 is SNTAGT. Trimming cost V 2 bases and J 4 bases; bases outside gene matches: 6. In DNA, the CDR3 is TGTGCCAGCAGTGACGGGCGGGGGTCGGCAGATACGCAGTATTTT. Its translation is CASSDGRGSADTQYF.

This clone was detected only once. CDR3: CSAPRQETQYF. The DNA of the CDR3 is TGCAGTGCTCCGCGCCAAGAGACCCAGTACTTC. The chain is built from TRBV20-1 and TRBJ2-5; D is uncertain. Germline V gene data show CDR1 as DFQATT and CDR2 as SNEGSKA (reference sequence). The CDR3 has 11 amino acids. The V and J ends lost 5 bases and 1 base respectively, with 5 bases between them.

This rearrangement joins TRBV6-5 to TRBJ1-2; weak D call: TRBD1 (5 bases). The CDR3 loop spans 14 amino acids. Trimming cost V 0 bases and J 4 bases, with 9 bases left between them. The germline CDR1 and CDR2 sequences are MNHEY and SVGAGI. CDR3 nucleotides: TGTGCCAGCAGTTACTCCGCCGGGACCTATGGCTACACCTTC. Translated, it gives CASSYSAGTYGYTF.

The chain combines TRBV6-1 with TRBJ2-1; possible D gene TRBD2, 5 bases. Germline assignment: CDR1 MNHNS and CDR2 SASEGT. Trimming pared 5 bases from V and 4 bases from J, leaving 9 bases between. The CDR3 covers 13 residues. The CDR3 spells CASSRGNYNEQFF. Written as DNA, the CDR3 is TGTGCCAGCAGTAGAGGGAATTACAATGAGCAGTTCTTC.

The CDR3: CASSQELLAGKPTDTQYF. The CDR3 DNA sequence: TGCGCCAGCAGCCAAGAACTCTTAGCGGGGAAACCCACAGATACGCAGTATTTT. This rearrangement joins TRBV4-1 to TRBJ2-3, with 8 bases aligning to TRBD2. The germline CDR1 and CDR2 sequences are MGHRA and YSYEKL. CDR3 length equals 18 residues. J gave up 2 bases and V 0 bases, and 10 bases lay outside the gene matches.

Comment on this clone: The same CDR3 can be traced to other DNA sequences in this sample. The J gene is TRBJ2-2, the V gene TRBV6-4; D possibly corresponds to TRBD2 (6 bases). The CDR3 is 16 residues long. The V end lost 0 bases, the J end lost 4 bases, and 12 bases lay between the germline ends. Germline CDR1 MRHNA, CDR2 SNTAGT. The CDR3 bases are TGTGCCAGCAGTGACTCTGGTAGCGGAAGCACCGGGGAGCTGTTTTTT. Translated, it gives CASSDSGSGSTGELFF.

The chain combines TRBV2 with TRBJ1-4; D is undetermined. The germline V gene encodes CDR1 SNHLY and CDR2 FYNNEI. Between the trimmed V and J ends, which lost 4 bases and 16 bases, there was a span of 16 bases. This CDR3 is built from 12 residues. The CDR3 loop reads CASSGVAHNWFF. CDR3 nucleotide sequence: TGTGCCAGCAGTGGGGTTGCTCATAATTGGTTTTTT.

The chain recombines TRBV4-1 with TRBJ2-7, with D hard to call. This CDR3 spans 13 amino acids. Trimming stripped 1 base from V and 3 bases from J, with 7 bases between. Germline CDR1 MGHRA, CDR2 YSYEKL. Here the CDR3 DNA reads TGCGCCAGCAGCCAAGGTCCGGTCTACGAGCAGTACTTC. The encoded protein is CASSQGPVYEQYF.